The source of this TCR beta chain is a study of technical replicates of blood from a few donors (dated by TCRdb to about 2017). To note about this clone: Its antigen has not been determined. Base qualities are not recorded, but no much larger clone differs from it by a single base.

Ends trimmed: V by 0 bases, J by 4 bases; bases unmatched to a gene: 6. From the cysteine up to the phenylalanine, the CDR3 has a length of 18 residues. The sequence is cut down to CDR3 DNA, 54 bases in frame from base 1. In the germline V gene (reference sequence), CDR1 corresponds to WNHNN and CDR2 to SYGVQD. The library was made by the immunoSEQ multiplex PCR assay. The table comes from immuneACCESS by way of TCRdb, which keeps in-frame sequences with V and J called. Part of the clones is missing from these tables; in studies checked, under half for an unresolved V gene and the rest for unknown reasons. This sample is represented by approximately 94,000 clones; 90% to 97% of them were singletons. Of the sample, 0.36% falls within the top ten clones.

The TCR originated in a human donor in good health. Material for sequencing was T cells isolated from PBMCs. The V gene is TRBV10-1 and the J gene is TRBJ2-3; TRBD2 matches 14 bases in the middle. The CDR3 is CASSESAGLAGVPDTQYF. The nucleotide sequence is TGCGCCAGCAGTGAGTCGGCGGGACTAGCGGGAGTCCCAGATACGCAGTATTTT.